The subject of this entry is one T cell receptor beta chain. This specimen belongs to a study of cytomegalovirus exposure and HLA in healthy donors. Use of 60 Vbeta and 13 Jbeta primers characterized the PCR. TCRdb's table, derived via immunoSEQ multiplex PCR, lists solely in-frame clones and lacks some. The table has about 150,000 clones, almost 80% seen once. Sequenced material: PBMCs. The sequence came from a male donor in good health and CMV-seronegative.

CDR3 amino acids: CAWGGNGNTEAFF. In DNA form, the CDR3 reads TGTGCCTGGGGCGGGAACGGGAACACTGAAGCTTTCTTT. V is TRBV30 and J is TRBJ1-1; unclear D gene. The germline V and J ends were trimmed by 5 bases and 1 base, with 11 bases remaining between them. Germline V lookup: CDR1 GTSNPN, CDR2 SVGIG (reference sequence). The CDR3 covers 13 residues.